The 29 T cell receptor beta chains below were found in one sample sequenced in a study of immune heterogeneity within non-small cell lung tumors. TCRs were amplified from about 640 ng gDNA of bulk tumor per sample. Primary tumors were biopsied several times each, far apart, intraoperatively. These patients got curative surgery after being newly diagnosed with untreated non-small cell lung cancer. In a multiplex PCR, 32 V and 13 J primers amplified TCR beta CDR3. TCRdb used MiXCR to reprocess the multiplex PCR reads, holding one entry per CDR3 protein. The sample has roughly 3,000 distinct CDR3 sequences, about 45% seen once; the top ten hold about 7.5%. The source material was lung tumor tissue. The receptor set was obtained from a woman aged 60 to 75 with non-small cell lung cancer.

The chain recombines TRBV27 with TRBJ1-4; tentative D call: TRBD1 (6 bases). Germline V gene data show CDR1 as MNHEY and CDR2 as SMNVEV (reference sequence). V was trimmed by 6 bases and J by 0 bases, leaving 14 bases between them. The CDR3 spans 16 residues. CDR3 coding DNA: TGTGCCAGCAGATTCACAGGGTCAGCAACTAATGAAAAACTGTTTTTT. It is translated as CASRFTGSATNEKLFF.

This clonotype was observed once. The V and J genes are TRBV28 and TRBJ1-2, with TRBD1 as a possible D gene (5 bases). Germline V lookup: CDR1 MDHEN, CDR2 SYDVKM. V was cut by 3 bases and J by 3 bases, with 8 bases left in between. The CDR3 is 13 residues long. Here the CDR3 DNA reads TGTGCCAGCAGTTTTCAGGGTGACTATGGCTACACCTTC. Amino acid sequence: CASSFQGDYGYTF.

This chain links TRBV20-1 with TRBJ2-2; 8 nucleotides agree with TRBD2. Germline V gives CDR1 DFQATT, CDR2 SNEGSKA (reference sequence). The CDR3 totals 15 residues. V lost 3 bases and J lost 4; bases outside the gene matches: 7. The CDR3 nucleotides are TGCAGTGCTAGCGGGAGGGCCCTATCCACCGGGGAGCTGTTTTTT. Protein: CSASGRALSTGELFF.

The chain combines TRBV6-2 or TRBV6-3 with TRBJ2-3; perhaps TRBD1 as D (6 bases). V dropped 5 bases and J dropped 1 base, with 16 bases sitting between them. CDR1 and CDR2 from the germline V gene are MNHEY and SVGEGT. The CDR3 spans 16 residues. CDR3 coding DNA: TGTGCCAGCAGTGTTTCTTCAGGGGCTGGCACAGATACGCAGTATTTT. It translates to CASSVSSGAGTDTQYF.

This clonotype was recorded a few times. The V gene is TRBV12-3 or TRBV12-4, the J gene TRBJ2-7; 11 nucleotides align to TRBD2. The CDR3 consists of 14 residues. J gave up 6 bases and V 3 bases, and 4 bases lay outside the gene matches. The CDR3 sequence: CASSFWLAGGEQYF. CDR3 DNA sequence: TGTGCCAGCAGTTTCTGGCTAGCGGGAGGCGAGCAGTACTTC.

This chain joins TRBV24-1 and TRBJ2-1; no clear D gene. This CDR3 region has 14 residues. V lost 3 bases, J lost 4 bases, and 9 bases lay in between. CDR1 is KGHDR and CDR2 is SFDVKD in the germline V gene. The CDR3 bases are TGTGCCACCAGTGATCGTTCTACTTACAATGAGCAGTTCTTC. This codes for CATSDRSTYNEQFF.

The chain joins TRBV20-1 to TRBJ1-1; TRBD1 might be the D (6 bases). There are 11 residues in the CDR3. CDR1 is DFQATT and CDR2 is SNEGSKA in the germline V gene (reference sequence). V lost 8 bases to trimming and J lost 5 bases, with 12 bases between them. The CDR3 sequence is CSTARGTEAFF. The CDR3, as DNA: TGCAGTACCGCTAGGGGGACTGAAGCTTTCTTT.

This clonotype has more than one count but fewer than ten. The chain is built from TRBV19 and TRBJ2-1; D is unclear. The germline gives CDR1 LNHDA, CDR2 SQIVND (reference sequence). The germline V and J ends were trimmed by 4 bases and 4 bases, with 14 bases remaining between them. There are 15 residues in the CDR3. The CDR3 loop reads CASSTYQTPYNEQFF. The CDR3 DNA is TGTGCCAGTAGTACCTATCAGACGCCTTACAATGAGCAGTTCTTC.

The V gene is TRBV12-3 or TRBV12-4, the J gene TRBJ2-1, with a weak D call TRBD2 (6 bases). V lost 5 bases and J 10 bases, leaving 15 bases between the germline ends. The CDR3 contains 13 residues. Here the CDR3 DNA reads TGTGCCAGCAGTCCCTCGGAGGGTGGGGAGCAGTTCTTC. Its translation is CASSPSEGGEQFF.

The chain combines TRBV18 with TRBJ2-7; no definite D call. Trimming removed 0 bases at V and 2 bases at J, with 8 bases between. Per the germline V gene, CDR1 is KGHSH and CDR2 is LQKENI. The CDR3 has 14 amino acids. CDR3 loop: CASSPPQLTYEQYF. As DNA, the CDR3 is TGTGCCAGCTCACCACCTCAACTAACCTACGAGCAGTACTTC.

This clonotype was found a few times. V is TRBV5-8 and J is TRBJ1-2, with D hard to call. This CDR3 is 14 amino acids long. Between the trimmed V and J ends, which lost 0 bases and 3 bases, there was a span of 9 bases. Germline V lookup: CDR1 SGHTS, CDR2 YDEGEE. This CDR3 is CASSLAGNHYGYTF. The CDR3 DNA reads as TGTGCCAGCAGCTTGGCCGGGAATCACTATGGCTACACCTTC.

This clonotype is termed large (0.1 to 1%). The rearrangement uses TRBV7-3 and TRBJ2-2, with 8 bases lining up with TRBD2. CDR1 is SGHTA and CDR2 is FQGTGA in the germline V gene. Trimming at V came to 5 bases and at J to 5 bases, leaving 13 bases not matched to a gene. The CDR3 runs 17 residues. CDR3 sequence (DNA): TGTGCCAGCAGCCCCCCTGGGAGCGGGAGTGGTACCGGGGAGCTGTTTTTT. As protein: CASSPPGSGSGTGELFF.

This clonotype appeared a few times. V gene TRBV10-3 combines with J gene TRBJ2-7, with 12 bases identical to TRBD2. Per the germline V gene, CDR1 is ENHRY and CDR2 is SYGVKD. Germline trimming cut 6 bases from V and 5 bases from J; bases unmatched to any gene: 8. The CDR3 has 15 amino acids. The CDR3 DNA reads as TGTGCCATCAGAGACCCTAGCGGGAGGGTAGACGAGCAGTACTTC. Its protein is CAIRDPSGRVDEQYF.

The CDR3 loop reads CSARDPGQYNSPLHF. The CDR3 bases are TGCAGTGCTAGAGATCCCGGACAGTACAATTCACCCCTCCACTTT. This chain joins TRBV20-1 and TRBJ1-6, with D possibly matching TRBD1 (6 bases). V was clipped by 0 bases and J by 7 bases, with 13 bases between them. CDR3 length: 15 residues. Germline V gene data show CDR1 as DFQATT and CDR2 as SNEGSKA (reference sequence).

The chain joins TRBV7-9 to TRBJ1-3; D not resolved. Trimming cost V 4 bases and J 3 bases, with 7 bases left between them. Germline V gene sequence: CDR1 SEHNR, CDR2 FQNEAQ (reference sequence). The CDR3 has 13 residues. Written as DNA, the CDR3 is TGTGCCAGCAGCTGGGTACGTGGAAACACCATATATTTT. Amino acids: CASSWVRGNTIYF.

About this clonotype: The junction differs from germline at one of its ends, possibly a read error. V is TRBV28 and J is TRBJ2-7; TRBD1 aligns across 9 bases. From germline, CDR1 is MDHEN and CDR2 SYDVKM. This CDR3 region has 15 residues. This chain's CDR3 is CASSQTGGIHYDQYF. The CDR3 DNA is TGTGCCAGCAGCCAAACAGGGGGCATTCATTACGATCAGTACTTC.

The rearrangement joins TRBV19 to TRBJ2-2; TRBD2 might be the D (6 bases). The germline gives CDR1 LNHDA, CDR2 SQIVND (reference sequence). V lost 7 bases to trimming and J lost 1 base, with 16 bases between them. The CDR3 is made up of 16 amino acids. DNA of the CDR3: TGTGCCAGTATCCCTTCTAGCGCGGTGAACACCGGGGAGCTGTTTTTT. Protein product: CASIPSSAVNTGELFF.

The rearrangement joins TRBV6-1 to TRBJ2-7; 9 bases line up with TRBD1. The CDR3 has 15 amino acids. V lost 5 bases to trimming and J lost 1 base; unmatched junction nucleotides: 6. CDR1 and CDR2 from the germline V gene are MNHNS and SASEGT. The CDR3 bases are TGTGCCAGCAGTATGGGACAGGGAGATTCCTACGAGCAGTACTTC. Amino acid sequence: CASSMGQGDSYEQYF.

This clonotype has a handful of counts. The chain combines TRBV18 with TRBJ2-5; the D is unclear. Trimming pared 4 bases from V and 0 bases from J, leaving 9 bases between. There are 14 residues in the CDR3. Germline-derived CDR1 and CDR2 are KGHSH and LQKENI. For the CDR3, the DNA is TGTGCCAGCTCACTAAAGGGCGACCAAGAGACCCAGTACTTC. Translation gives CASSLKGDQETQYF.

This clonotype was observed a few times. V gene TRBV24-1 combines with J gene TRBJ1-5; no firm D call. V was shortened by 2 bases and J by 1 base, with 5 bases between the two germline ends. Germline loops: CDR1 KGHDR, CDR2 SFDVKD. CDR3 length: 14 amino acids. CDR3 loop: CATSDWGSNQPQHF. In nucleotides, the CDR3 is TGTGCCACCAGTGATTGGGGAAGCAATCAGCCCCAGCATTTT.

By frequency in the sample, this clonotype is large. The junction does not match germline at one end; this may be a read error. The J gene is TRBJ2-7, the V gene TRBV7-2; TRBD2 agrees at 11 bases. The CDR3 has 14 amino acids. Per the germline V gene, CDR1 is SGHTA and CDR2 is FQGNSA. The CDR3 sequence: CASRLAGGAYEQYF. The DNA for the CDR3 is TGTGCCAGCAGATTAGCGGGAGGGGCCTACGAGCAGTACTTC.

The rearrangement links TRBV7-2 to TRBJ2-1; 7 nucleotides line up with TRBD2. J was trimmed by 3 bases and V by 3 bases; bases with no gene match: 5. The CDR3 runs 15 residues. The germline V gene has CDR1 SGHTA and CDR2 FQGNSA. The CDR3 DNA sequence: TGTGCCAGCAGCTTCGGCGGGGGTAACTACAATGAGCAGTTCTTC. This translates into CASSFGGGNYNEQFF.

The rearrangement joins TRBV20-1 to TRBJ2-1; D gene uncertain. Germline loops: CDR1 DFQATT, CDR2 SNEGSKA (reference sequence). CDR3 size: 12 residues. V lost 1 base and J lost 9, with 10 bases in between. Here the CDR3 reads CSARGPPSEQFF. The CDR3 nucleotides are TGCAGTGCTAGAGGGCCGCCGAGTGAGCAGTTCTTC.

For this clonotype: A much larger clone lies a single base off, so this may be a read error. V usage is TRBV5-1 and J usage is TRBJ2-7; D is possibly TRBD1 (5 bases). CDR1 and CDR2 from the germline V gene are SGHRS and YFSETQ. CDR3 length: 13 amino acids. Between the trimmed V and J ends, which lost 4 bases and 1 base, there was a span of 9 bases. The CDR3 reads CASSVTVSYEQYF. The DNA for the CDR3 is TGCGCCAGCAGCGTGACAGTATCCTACGAGCAGTACTTC.

This clonotype was seen once. The gene calls are TRBV28 and TRBJ1-2; possible D gene TRBD1, 6 bases. The CDR3 covers 14 residues. Trimming took 4 bases from V and 5 from J, leaving 14 bases between them. The germline V gene encodes CDR1 MDHEN and CDR2 SYDVKM. The chain's CDR3 is CASSSTERGYGYTF. CDR3 coding DNA: TGTGCCAGCAGTTCCACGGAGAGGGGGTATGGCTACACCTTC.

This clonotype counts as large (0.1 to 1%). J is TRBJ1-2 and V is TRBV2, with 7 bases fitting TRBD1. The CDR3 has 13 amino acids. CDR1 and CDR2 from the germline V gene are SNHLY and FYNNEI. The J segment lost 6 bases and the V segment lost 5 bases, leaving 6 bases of the junction unmatched. The DNA for the CDR3 is TGTGCCAGCAGTCCCGGGACAGCAAATGGCTACACCTTC. Its protein is CASSPGTANGYTF.

This chain uses TRBV19 with TRBJ2-7; 10 bases are a match to TRBD1. This CDR3 comprises 15 residues. Per the germline V gene, CDR1 is LNHDA and CDR2 is SQIVND (reference sequence). V dropped 2 bases and J dropped 4; count of bases not matched to a gene: 5. The CDR3 loop reads CASSITTGGGYEQYF. The CDR3 coding sequence is TGTGCCAGTAGTATAACGACAGGGGGCGGGTACGAGCAGTACTTC.

The chain recombines TRBV20-1 with TRBJ1-2; perhaps TRBD1 as D (6 bases). The CDR3 spans 13 residues. V lost 6 bases and J lost 4, with 15 bases in between. The germline V gene encodes CDR1 DFQATT and CDR2 SNEGSKA (reference sequence). The CDR3 DNA reads as TGCAGTGCCAGCCTACAGGGACCCTATGGCTACACCTTC. It is translated as CSASLQGPYGYTF.

The rearrangement links TRBV20-1 to TRBJ2-7; D call uncertain. V dropped 0 bases and J dropped 2 bases, with 14 bases sitting between them. In germline, CDR1 is DFQATT, CDR2 SNEGSKA (reference sequence). The CDR3 is 15 residues long. The CDR3 spells CSARDRSDLTYEQYF. The CDR3 DNA sequence: TGCAGTGCTAGAGATCGAAGCGATCTCACCTACGAGCAGTACTTC.